Below are 21 T cell receptor beta chains sequenced from a single sample in a study of cytomegalovirus exposure and HLA in healthy donors. Primers for the PCR totalled 60 Vbeta and 13 Jbeta. TCRdb's copy holds only in-frame clones and misses some; the assay was immunoSEQ multiplex PCR. The repertoire has about 210,000 clones, about four fifths of them found once; the top ten carry approximately 6.5%. Sequencing was performed on PBMCs. The receptors here all came from a man in his forties in good health and CMV-seropositive.

The chain links TRBV25-1 to TRBJ1-5, with D unresolved. Trimming pared 2 bases from V and 6 bases from J, leaving 8 bases between. This CDR3 has 13 residues. Looked up from germline, CDR1 is MGHDK and CDR2 is SYGVNS. The CDR3 bases are TGTGCCAGCAGTGAAAACTCCGGTCAGCCCCAGCATTTT. The encoded protein is CASSENSGQPQHF.

There are a few counts of this clone. This chain connects TRBV10-2 to TRBJ2-2; weak D call: TRBD2 (5 bases). Germline V lookup: CDR1 WSHSY, CDR2 SAAADI. The V gene lost 7 bases and the J gene lost 1 base, with 13 bases spanning the gap. CDR3 length: 15 residues. The CDR3 coding sequence is TGCGCCAGCACCCAGGTCCGGGAGAACACCGGGGAGCTGTTTTTT. This translates into CASTQVRENTGELFF.

The V call is TRBV29-1, the J call TRBJ1-4, with 10 bases that match TRBD1. Per the germline V gene, CDR1 is SQVTM and CDR2 is ANQGSEA. V was clipped by 5 bases and J by 1 base; unmatched bases: 10. CDR3 size: 17 residues. The CDR3 sequence is CSVRTGGALRTNEKLFF. The CDR3, as DNA: TGCAGCGTTAGGACAGGGGGTGCATTGCGAACTAATGAAAAACTGTTTTTT. Variable domain in full (rest from reference TRBV29-1 and TRBJ1-4): SAVISQKPSRDICQRGTSLTIQCQVDSQVTMMFWYRQQPGQSLTLIATANQGSEATYESGFVIDKFPISRPNLTFSTLTVSNMSPEDSSIYLCSVRTGGALRTNEKLFFGSGTQLSVL.

This chain joins TRBV7-8 and TRBJ2-1; 10 nucleotides align to TRBD2. V lost 7 bases and J lost 7; bases outside the gene matches: 7. The CDR3 runs 14 residues. Germline V CDR1 and CDR2: SGHVS, FQNEAQ. CDR3 region: CASTTSGEWNEQFF. The DNA of the CDR3 is TGTGCCAGCACCACTAGCGGGGAGTGGAATGAGCAGTTCTTC. The full variable domain, completed using reference TRBV7-8 and TRBJ2-1, is GAGVSQSPRYKVAKRGQDVALRCDPISGHVSLFWYQQALGQGPEFLTYFQNEAQLDKSGLPSDRFFAERPEGSVSTLKIQRTQQEDSAVYLCASTTSGEWNEQFFGPGTRLTVL.

This clone was detected only a few times. Here the CDR3 DNA reads TGTGCCAGCTCACCCGACAGCCGCCTTAACTATGGCTACACCTTC. It specifies CASSPDSRLNYGYTF. The J gene is TRBJ1-2, the V gene TRBV18, with D perhaps matching TRBD1 (5 bases). Germline CDR1 is KGHSH and CDR2 is LQKENI. With 3 bases removed from V and 1 base from J, the gap between germline ends came to 12 bases. CDR3 length: 15 residues.

V gene TRBV5-1 combines with J gene TRBJ2-1, with 12 bases fitting TRBD2. V dropped 0 bases and J dropped 14; count of bases not matched to a gene: 9. Germline V lookup: CDR1 SGHRS, CDR2 YFSETQ. This CDR3 contains 15 residues. This CDR3 is CASSLEASGRASEFF. As DNA, the CDR3 is TGCGCCAGCAGCTTGGAGGCTAGCGGGAGGGCGTCGGAGTTCTTC.

Written as DNA, the CDR3 is TGCAGCGTTGCCACTAGCGGAGCGAAAAGTGAGCAGTTCTTC. It specifies CSVATSGAKSEQFF. The chain uses TRBV29-1 and TRBJ2-1; 8 bases map to TRBD2. The CDR3 is 14 amino acids. CDR1 SQVTM and CDR2 ANQGSEA come from the germline V gene. The V and J ends lost 4 bases and 9 bases, in that order; junction bases with no gene match: 11.

V gene TRBV11-2 combines with J gene TRBJ2-1; TRBD1 might be the D (6 bases). Looked up from germline, CDR1 is SGHAT and CDR2 is FQNNGV. The CDR3 is made up of 17 amino acids. V was trimmed by 2 bases and J by 7 bases, leaving 21 bases between them. The CDR3 DNA is TGTGCCAGCAGCTTAATTGCTGGGACAAGGGCAGAGAATGAGCAGTTCTTC. The encoded protein is CASSLIAGTRAENEQFF.

The chain has TRBV29-1 and TRBJ1-1; D may be TRBD1 (5 bases). Looked up from germline, CDR1 is SQVTM and CDR2 is ANQGSEA. V was pared by 4 bases and J by 6 bases, with 12 bases between. The CDR3 is 12 amino acids. CDR3 protein: CSVVSGIPEAFF. The CDR3 nucleotides are TGCAGCGTTGTTTCAGGGATCCCTGAAGCTTTCTTT. Full variable domain (remainder filled in from reference TRBV29-1 and TRBJ1-1): SAVISQKPSRDICQRGTSLTIQCQVDSQVTMMFWYRQQPGQSLTLIATANQGSEATYESGFVIDKFPISRPNLTFSTLTVSNMSPEDSSIYLCSVVSGIPEAFFGQGTRLTVV.

The chain employs TRBV27 and TRBJ2-3; no firm D call. The ends were cut back, 5 bases at V and 0 bases at J, with 9 bases in the middle. Germline CDR1 and CDR2: MNHEY and SMNVEV (reference sequence). The CDR3 sequence is 14 residues long. CDR3 in DNA: TGTGCCAGCAGTCAGACACGTAGCACAGATACGCAGTATTTT. It yields the protein CASSQTRSTDTQYF.

Comments on this clone: At one end, the junction sequence differs from germline, possibly due to a read error. The chain recombines TRBV7-9 with TRBJ1-1; 8 bases line up with TRBD1. The CDR3 is 12 residues long. Germline assignment: CDR1 SEHNR and CDR2 FQNEAQ (reference sequence). Here the CDR3 reads CSSSVDRGRAFF. CDR3 coding DNA: TGTTCCAGCAGCGTAGACAGGGGACGTGCTTTCTTT.

This chain links TRBV19 with TRBJ2-7; 9 bases match TRBD1. The CDR3 runs to 14 residues. The J segment lost 4 bases and the V segment lost 2 bases, leaving 3 bases of the junction unmatched. Germline values: CDR1 LNHDA, CDR2 SQIVND (reference sequence). The CDR3 DNA reads as TGTGCCAGTAGTATAAGGGGACAGGGATACGAGCAGTACTTC. Its translation is CASSIRGQGYEQYF.

This clone occurred a few times. The V and J genes are TRBV13 and TRBJ2-7; TRBD1 matches 9 bases. Germline lookup yields CDR1 PRHDT and CDR2 FYEKMQ (reference sequence). With V trimmed by 4 bases and J by 3 bases, 13 bases remained unmatched. This CDR3 has 17 amino acids. For the CDR3, the DNA is TGTGCCAGCAGCTCCTGGGCTGAGGGACAGGGAAGCTACGAGCAGTACTTC. Amino acids: CASSSWAEGQGSYEQYF.

The chain uses TRBV6-6 and TRBJ1-4; 9 nucleotides align to TRBD1. The CDR3 length is 16 residues. V lost 6 bases, J lost 8 bases, and 13 bases stayed unmatched. The germline gives CDR1 MNHNY, CDR2 SVGAGI (reference sequence). The CDR3 DNA reads as TGTGCCAGCAGCGCGAATCGGGACAGGGAGAAGGAAAAACTGTTTTTT. Protein sequence: CASSANRDREKEKLFF.

The V gene is TRBV18, the J gene TRBJ2-1; TRBD2 agrees at 9 bases. Trimming at V came to 3 bases and at J to 1 base, leaving 7 bases not matched to a gene. The CDR3 consists of 17 residues. The germline gives CDR1 KGHSH, CDR2 LQKENI. CDR3 in DNA: TGTGCCAGCTCACCGTTAGTGGCGGGAGGGTCCTACAATGAGCAGTTCTTC. It translates to CASSPLVAGGSYNEQFF.

The chain carries TRBV6-5 and TRBJ1-1; D might be TRBD1 (5 bases). CDR1 and CDR2 from the germline V gene are MNHEY and SVGAGI. Trimming stripped 5 bases from V and 3 bases from J, with 7 bases between. This CDR3 has 12 residues. The CDR3: CASSGAYTEAFF. CDR3 DNA sequence: TGTGCCAGCAGTGGGGCCTACACTGAAGCTTTCTTT.

The chain uses TRBV7-8 and TRBJ1-5, with D possibly being TRBD1 (5 bases). The CDR3 loop spans 15 amino acids. CDR1 is SGHVS, CDR2 FQNEAQ, per germline. V dropped 2 bases and J dropped 6 bases, with 14 bases sitting between them. For the CDR3, the DNA is TGTGCCAGCAGCTTAAACGGCGCGGGGCTTCAGCCCCAGCATTTT. Its protein product is CASSLNGAGLQPQHF.

The chain is built from TRBV5-1 and TRBJ2-7; a possible D gene is TRBD2 (6 bases). Germline V CDR1 and CDR2: SGHRS, YFSETQ. CDR3 size: 14 residues. Trimming stripped 6 bases from V and 2 bases from J, with 15 bases between. CDR3: CASTPVGGAYEQYF. The DNA of the CDR3 is TGCGCCAGCACCCCCGTGGGAGGAGCCTACGAGCAGTACTTC. Full variable domain (missing parts from reference TRBV5-1 and TRBJ2-7): KAGVTQTPRYLIKTRGQQVTLSCSPISGHRSVSWYQQTPGQGLQFLFEYFSETQRNKGNFPGRFSGRQFSNSRSEMNVSTLELGDSALYLCASTPVGGAYEQYFGPGTRLTVT.

This clone was found a few times. V is TRBV6-1 and J is TRBJ2-1, with 9 nucleotides matching TRBD2. The germline V gene has CDR1 MNHNS and CDR2 SASEGT. The CDR3 covers 14 residues. V lost 6 bases to trimming and J lost 9 bases; unmatched junction nucleotides: 9. The CDR3: CASRGSGRAAEQFF. The CDR3 DNA is TGTGCCAGCAGGGGTAGCGGGAGAGCGGCTGAGCAGTTCTTC.

A single count supports this clone. The chain couples TRBV7-9 to TRBJ2-2; 8 bases align to TRBD2. This CDR3 contains 16 residues. Trimming took 5 bases from V and 12 from J; bases not matched to a gene: 17. From germline, CDR1 is SEHNR and CDR2 FQNEAQ (reference sequence). The CDR3 reads CASSGRGVNAPGKLFF. CDR3 coding DNA: TGTGCCAGCAGCGGGCGGGGGGTGAACGCACCGGGGAAGCTGTTTTTT.

This clone came up a few times. The V and J genes are TRBV27 and TRBJ1-1; D is possibly TRBD1 (5 bases). In germline, CDR1 is MNHEY, CDR2 SMNVEV (reference sequence). This CDR3 is 16 amino acids long. V lost 2 bases to trimming and J lost 4 bases, with 17 bases between them. Here the CDR3 DNA reads TGTGCCAGCAGTTTAGGTTTACGACAGAGAGGCACTGAAGCTTTCTTT. Encoded protein: CASSLGLRQRGTEAFF.